This T cell receptor beta chain was profiled in a study of OX40 agonist ivuxolimab in advanced cancers. Only in-frame clones appear in the TCRdb table, and some are missing; sequencing was by immunoSEQ multiplex PCR. The repertoire holds about 69,000 clones, with 87% as singletons. Note on this clone: The antigen is unknown.

Germline V gene sequence: CDR1 SGHNT, CDR2 YYREEE (reference sequence). J gave up 5 bases and V 3 bases, and 5 bases lay outside the gene matches. This CDR3 spans 14 amino acids. Study-level points and caveats: Average numbers of expanded clones were greater in CD8+ T cells than in CD4+.

The chain has TRBV5-4 and TRBJ1-1; TRBD1 agrees at 9 bases. The TCR comes from an adult with an advanced solid tumor such as melanoma, head and neck, liver or kidney cancer. The material was CD4+ or CD8+ T cells sorted from blood, obtained in a trial of the OX40 agonist ivuxolimab. CDR3 bases: TGTGCCAGCAGCTGGGGACAGGGCACGACTGAAGCTTTCTTT. It specifies CASSWGQGTTEAFF.